The present entry profiles one TCR beta chain with its context. The clone's antigen remains unknown. Base qualities are not at hand, and no much larger clone is one base apart. The cohort comprised hundreds of healthy bone marrow donors. Cohort members were all nominally healthy when sampled, although unrecorded immune exposures were likely present. The donor was CMV seropositive and belonged to the group of some 290 seropositive cohort members. Every donor gave a peripheral blood sample, and the peripheral blood mononuclear cells from that sample were used for TCR beta sequencing. The Qiagen DNeasy Blood Extraction Kit was used to extract genomic DNA from the blood cell samples. The junction shows trimming of 3 bases on V and 4 bases on J, and the gene matches do not reach 6 bases of it. The CDR3 holds 15 amino acids from the cysteine to the phenylalanine. Left in the record is the CDR3 DNA by itself, 45 bases read in frame from the first base. According to the germline V gene, CDR1 reads MNHEY and CDR2 reads SVGAGI.

This specimen belongs to a study of cytomegalovirus exposure and HLA in healthy donors (dated by TCRdb to 2015 to 2018). For the wider study: In an earlier analysis of roughly 500 of the donors, around 300 Gb of sequence data and some 100 million unique TCR beta sequences from about 180 million T cells were reported. An early release covering 550 to 650 HLA-typed donors comprised approximately 300 gigabases of sequencing data and around 85 million unique TCR sequences. Of the 300 to 400 genotyped donors, roughly 80% fell in the genetic ancestry cluster associated with self-reported Caucasian donors. The study aimed to test whether cataloging public T cell receptors could reveal signatures of past pathogen exposure. The study profiled the T cell repertoires of more than 500 subjects by immunosequencing and related them to cytomegalovirus serostatus. A separate validation cohort of roughly 120 different subjects was used in addition to the approximately 700-subject first cohort. To predict cytomegalovirus infection status, the study brought together high-throughput TCR immunosequencing, statistical association of individual TCRs with disease status, and machine learning. In a later analysis, previously published TCR beta repertoires from 600 to 850 donors were re-analyzed and high-resolution HLA genotyping was added so that TCR occurrence patterns could be studied. The later analysis used no new phenotypic data to find candidate immune exposures, relying instead on TCR beta sequences and their occurrence across donors. To decide whether each TCR beta V gene segment behaved as functional or pseudogenic, an earlier analysis of nearly 600 of the donors relied on high-throughput TCR beta sequencing. Alongside the repertoire data, information on donor age, sex, ethnicity and CMV serostatus was compiled. A later genetic analysis used genome-wide SNP genotypes for about three fifths of the roughly 700 donors, treating that subset as a discovery cohort. All discovery cohort repertoires had been generated on a single sequencing platform. HLA typing included class I and class II loci at four-digit resolution. Typing coverage differed by locus: A, B, C, DRB1 and DQB1 were typed in about 620-640 donors, DQA1 in about 510, DPA1 in some 570, and DPB1 in about 450. Four or five DR-DQ haplotypes were handled as single units for association and clustering, since linkage in the cohort was strong. Across approximately 400 genotyped donors of the cohort, an average of 235,054 unique TCR beta nucleotide sequences per donor were sequenced, and roughly 18% of those sequences were non-productive. General conclusions and limits of the study: In a later analysis, most CMV-associated TCR beta chains were found to appear HLA-restricted, with HLA associations seemingly driven largely by CMV exposure. Because HLA typing was missing for some donors at each locus, association tests included only the typed subset. Some IMGT-functional V segments, including TRBV6-2 and TRBV6-3, could not be told apart with the 87-base-pair reads, so those segments were excluded. A later genetic analysis associated a missense DCLRE1C variant with V-gene and J-gene trimming of TCR beta chains, and an independent cohort replicated the association. In a later analysis, the rate of TCR association differed among HLA loci, with DRB1 alleles having the most associated TCRs and HLA-C alleles having the fewest. Because counts were too low, seventeen rarely observed V segments, including chromosome 9 orphons, were left out of the earlier analysis of several hundred of the donors. Correlated functional status among segregating V segments might be attributable to linkage disequilibrium, but an unknown experimental factor could not be ruled out. According to the authors, the approach could potentially be generalized to other disease states and immunological phenotypes. A cluster of highly shared sequence variants was judged likely to be a technical artifact of the sequencing pipeline. In a later analysis, several top co-occurrence clusters were reported to appear linked to parvovirus B19, influenza, CMV and Epstein-Barr virus. In a later genetic analysis, fewer N-insertions in productive TCRs were reported among donors in an Asian-associated ancestry cluster than the approximately 710-donor mean. In a later analysis, over 15,000 TCR beta sequences were associated with specific HLA alleles at a false discovery rate of 0.05. In the study, 150 to 200 TCR beta chains were listed as associated with cytomegalovirus. Assigning TCR associations to individual alleles was difficult when HLA alleles, especially DR and DQ, strongly co-occurred. Sequencing depth was assumed to be roughly uniform across donors in the presence/absence analyses, though that assumption may not hold. For the cohort, immune exposure information was limited to CMV serostatus. In both the original and validation cohorts, the classifier was reported to diagnose cytomegalovirus status with high specificity and sensitivity. While some public TCRs were present in many individuals, most TCR sequences turned up only very rarely across donors. In an earlier analysis of roughly 560 of the donors, most TCR beta V segments were observed in productive rearrangements about 87% or about 30% of the time, broadly matching IMGT annotations. In vitro tests confirmed that three of the cytomegalovirus-associated TCR beta chains recognize cytomegalovirus antigens. A further reported finding was that TCR beta sequences accurately predicted the HLA-A and HLA-B alleles for most subjects in the first cohort. In a later analysis, HLA-associated TCR beta chains were found to be more clonally expanded and to have lower generation probabilities than equally common non-associated chains. This cohort had only TCR beta chains sequenced, and the lack of alpha or paired-chain data limited which features could be detected.

Receptor libraries were prepared by the immunoSEQ multiplex PCR assay. The multiplex PCR relied on a mix of 60 forward primers for TCR Vbeta segments and 13 reverse primers for TCR Jbeta segments. A multiplex PCR assay on genomic DNA amplified the CDR3 region of rearranged TCR beta genes. On the Illumina HiSeq System, the amplified TCR beta libraries were sequenced as 87-base-pair reads. Concerning the study's data processing: A later analysis tallied tens of millions of unique TCR beta chains across the 666 repertoires, and around 10 million of those chains were shared by two or more donors. A nearest-neighbor algorithm error-corrected the raw reads and collapsed the reads into unique sequences, merging closely related sequences to remove PCR and sequencing errors. V, D and J gene segments were assigned by aligning CDR3 sequences to IMGT reference sequences. For a sequence to be retained, a match of at least six nucleotides to both a V gene segment and a J gene segment was required. Rearrangements were called productive when the CDR3 lacked stop codons and stayed in frame with V and J; all others were non-productive. Following IMGT convention, CDR3 was defined as the stretch from the second conserved V-encoded cysteine to the conserved J-encoded phenylalanine. The earlier analysis of about 610 of the donors excluded sequences that lacked an unambiguous match to a single V gene segment. An earlier analysis of several hundred of the donors called V segments functional above 56.7% productive rearrangements and segregating when the between-donor standard deviation exceeded 5%. To diagnose cytomegalovirus status from the catalog of TCR beta chain sequences, a statistical classification framework was built. A later analysis assigned V and J genes by comparing TCR nucleotide sequences with IMGT/GENE-DB human TR gene sequences. A later analysis assigned CDR3 sequences and most-parsimonious VDJ recombination scenarios with the TCRdist pipeline. In a later analysis, each TCR beta chain was defined by its CDR3 amino acid sequence together with its V-gene family, and reads without a unique V-gene family were excluded. A later analysis removed several hundred highly shared, low-generation-probability nucleotide sequences to deal with suspected cross-contamination and a sequencing artifact. In a later analysis, a clonal expansion index was calculated for each public chain from normalized within-repertoire ranks of inferred template counts. In a later analysis, generation probabilities were computed using a VDJ recombination model fitted to out-of-frame rearrangements, and the results were checked against IGoR. In a later analysis, hypergeometric tests were used to score TCR-TCR, TCR-HLA and TCR-CMV co-occurrence, with a repertoire-size bias correction applied to TCR pairs. A later analysis estimated false discovery rates by permuting HLA or CMV assignments 20 times. In a later analysis, co-occurring TCRs were grouped using DBSCAN, with TCRdist sequence similarity added in when clustering inside HLA-allele-positive subsets. Repertoires with fewer than 30,000 or more than 120,000 public chains were left out of co-occurrence clustering, as were about 5 repertoires with anomalous nucleotide sharing. TCRdb mirrors the immuneACCESS table, restricted to in-frame sequences. Some clones are absent from its copies; in checked studies, under half trace to an unresolved V gene, and the reason for the others is unknown. The V and J calls and the clone size are those of that table, but D and trimming were determined from the DNA. The sample records some 160,000 clones, roughly 80% of which are singletons. Clones ranked in the top ten supply more than 4% of the sample.

The sequence derives from a woman between 40 and 55 years old in good health and CMV-seropositive. The sample taken for sequencing was PBMCs. The sequence joins TRBV6-5 to TRBJ1-3, with TRBD1 identical over 7 junction bases. In nucleotides, the sequence is TGTGCCAGCAGTTATCAGGGGGTGGGGGGAAACACCATATATTTT. Its protein is CASSYQGVGGNTIYF.